A single sample is the source of the 25 T cell receptor beta chains below, sequenced in a study of cytomegalovirus exposure and HLA in healthy donors. 13 Jbeta primers and 60 Vbeta primers were used for the PCR. The assay was immunoSEQ multiplex PCR, and TCRdb's table has in-frame clones only and misses some. This sample has roughly 130,000 clones, with 80% to 90% found just once. Source material: PBMCs. The receptor set was obtained from a middle-aged man in good health and CMV-seronegative.

The rearrangement joins TRBV2 to TRBJ1-1; D remains ambiguous. This CDR3 contains 13 residues. Germline CDR1 reads SNHLY; CDR2 reads FYNNEI. Trimming removed 2 bases at V and 1 base at J, with 5 bases between. The CDR3 reads CASSEWRNTEAFF. The CDR3 region has the DNA TGTGCCAGCAGTGAATGGAGGAACACTGAAGCTTTCTTT.

This CDR3 reads CASRDRISYNSPLHF. Written as DNA, the CDR3 is TGTGCCAGCAGAGACAGAATCTCCTATAATTCACCCCTCCACTTT. J is TRBJ1-6 and V is TRBV27; D is possibly TRBD1 (5 bases). V was pared by 6 bases and J by 0 bases, with 9 bases between. Germline CDR1 MNHEY, CDR2 SMNVEV (reference sequence). The CDR3 sequence is 15 residues long.

This chain links TRBV28 with TRBJ1-2; 9 nucleotides agree with TRBD1. This CDR3 comprises 15 residues. Germline CDR1 MDHEN, CDR2 SYDVKM. J lost 0 bases, V lost 5 bases, and 4 bases had no gene match. The CDR3 DNA reads TGTGCCAGCAGTACTACAGGGGGCCCTAACTATGGCTACACCTTC. Translation: CASSTTGGPNYGYTF.

The V call is TRBV30, the J call TRBJ2-2; no firm D call. Germline-derived CDR1 and CDR2 are GTSNPN and SVGIG (reference sequence). Trimming removed 4 bases at V and 2 bases at J, with 11 bases between. The CDR3 totals 14 residues. The CDR3 here is CAWMRATNTGELFF. The CDR3 nucleotides read TGTGCCTGGATGCGAGCGACTAACACCGGGGAGCTGTTTTTT. Using reference TRBV30 and TRBJ2-2 for the parts outside the CDR3, the full variable domain is SQTIHQWPATLVQPVGSPLSLECTVEGTSNPNLYWYRQAAGRGLQLLFYSVGIGQISSEVPQNLSASRPQDRQFILSSKKLLLSDSGFYLCAWMRATNTGELFFGEGSRLTVL.

This rearrangement joins TRBV30 to TRBJ1-3; D gene ambiguous. The CDR3 has 13 amino acids. With 4 bases removed from V and 0 bases from J, the gap between germline ends came to 7 bases. Looked up from germline, CDR1 is GTSNPN and CDR2 is SVGIG (reference sequence). CDR3 sequence: CAWNFPSGNTIYF. CDR3 nucleotides: TGTGCCTGGAACTTCCCCTCTGGAAACACCATATATTTT.

This chain joins TRBV9 and TRBJ2-1, with TRBD2 identical over 7 bases. This CDR3 spans 15 amino acids. Per germline, CDR1 SGDLS and CDR2 YYNGEE. V trimming: 0 bases; J trimming: 8 bases; junction bases outside the gene matches: 8. The DNA of the CDR3 is TGTGCCAGCAGCGTAGGAAGGCTAGCGGACCATGAGCAGTTCTTC. This encodes CASSVGRLADHEQFF.

The rearrangement uses TRBV5-4 and TRBJ2-2, with D possibly being TRBD1 (6 bases). CDR3 size: 15 residues. Trimming pared 2 bases from V and 1 base from J, leaving 9 bases between. Germline CDR1 is SGHNT and CDR2 is YYREEE (reference sequence). DNA of the CDR3: TGTGCCAGCAGCTTCCCAGGGGAGAACACCGGGGAGCTGTTTTTT. This encodes CASSFPGENTGELFF.

There are a few counts of this clone. The genes are TRBV7-6 and TRBJ1-1; D uncertain. Germline V gene sequence: CDR1 SGHVS, CDR2 FNYEAQ. This CDR3 spans 15 amino acids. The V and J ends lost 8 bases and 6 bases respectively, with 22 bases between them. The CDR3 nucleotides read TGTGCCAGCGGAGAACATCCCGCAAGATTTGCTGAAGCTTTCTTT. It translates to CASGEHPARFAEAFF.

The chain uses TRBV7-2 and TRBJ1-1; 10 bases agree with TRBD1. The V segment lost 1 base and the J segment 8 bases; nucleotides outside the gene matches: 4. Germline V gives CDR1 SGHTA, CDR2 FQGNSA. The CDR3 covers 14 residues. The CDR3 region has the DNA TGTGCCAGCAGCTTAGTGACAGGGGGCTTCGAAGCTTTCTTT. Residues: CASSLVTGGFEAFF.

Only one count was recorded for this clone. The CDR3 DNA sequence: TGTGCCAGCTCCCTACAGGGGGATGGAAACACCATATATTTT. It is translated as CASSLQGDGNTIYF. V is TRBV18 and J is TRBJ1-3, with 8 bases that match TRBD1. This CDR3 region has 14 residues. The ends lost 6 bases at V and 3 bases at J; junction bases unmatched: 4. Germline lookup yields CDR1 KGHSH and CDR2 LQKENI.

This rearrangement joins TRBV10-3 to TRBJ2-2; 13 nucleotides agree with TRBD2. Trimming at V came to 10 bases and at J to 6 bases, leaving 5 bases not matched to a gene. Germline CDR1 ENHRY, CDR2 SYGVKD. The CDR3 runs 14 residues. The CDR3 spells CATTSGGVSGELFF. Written as DNA, the CDR3 is TGTGCCACAACTAGCGGGGGGGTCTCCGGGGAGCTGTTTTTT.

The chain employs TRBV2 and TRBJ1-6, with 9 bases identical to TRBD1. Germline CDR1 and CDR2: SNHLY and FYNNEI. J lost 8 bases, V lost 8 bases, and 7 bases had no gene match. This CDR3 spans 14 amino acids. The chain's CDR3 is CASGDREFDSPLHF. The CDR3 DNA reads TGTGCCAGCGGGGACAGGGAGTTTGATTCACCCCTCCACTTT.

This rearrangement joins TRBV4-1 to TRBJ2-5; D not resolved. The CDR3 runs 13 residues. V was pared by 4 bases and J by 5 bases, with 11 bases between. Germline V gene data show CDR1 as MGHRA and CDR2 as YSYEKL. The CDR3 bases are TGCGCCAGCAGCCTATCAGGTTGGGAGACCCAGTACTTC. Translation gives CASSLSGWETQYF.

The chain links TRBV6-6 to TRBJ1-5; D not certain. Germline V gene lookup returns CDR1 MNHNY and CDR2 SVGAGI (reference sequence). The CDR3 spans 14 residues. V was cut by 1 base and J by 1 base, with 5 bases left in between. The CDR3 spells CASSYLASNQPQHF. CDR3 sequence (DNA): TGTGCCAGCAGTTACTTGGCAAGCAATCAGCCCCAGCATTTT.

The chain recombines TRBV29-1 with TRBJ2-5, with 7 bases identical to TRBD1. CDR1 and CDR2 (germline): SQVTM, ANQGSEA. J was trimmed by 4 bases and V by 4 bases; bases with no gene match: 6. The CDR3 totals 13 residues. CDR3 DNA: TGCAGCGTTGCCATTAACAGGGGAGAGACCCAGTACTTC. It yields the protein CSVAINRGETQYF. Looking up the rest from reference TRBV29-1 and TRBJ2-5 gives the full variable domain: SAVISQKPSRDICQRGTSLTIQCQVDSQVTMMFWYRQQPGQSLTLIATANQGSEATYESGFVIDKFPISRPNLTFSTLTVSNMSPEDSSIYLCSVAINRGETQYFGPGTRLLVL.

The CDR3 sequence: CASSVAIRQQGQDEQYF. CDR3 coding DNA: TGTGCCAGCAGCGTAGCGATTAGGCAACAGGGCCAAGACGAGCAGTACTTC. The gene calls are TRBV9 and TRBJ2-7; D may be TRBD1 (6 bases). Germline values: CDR1 SGDLS, CDR2 YYNGEE. The CDR3 loop spans 17 amino acids. The germline V and J ends were trimmed by 0 bases and 5 bases, with 21 bases remaining between them.

The chain carries TRBV11-2 and TRBJ2-1; 9 nucleotides agree with TRBD2. Germline V lookup: CDR1 SGHAT, CDR2 FQNNGV. This CDR3 has 13 residues. The ends lost 7 bases at V and 6 bases at J; junction bases unmatched: 4. CDR3 region: CASTGLAFNEQFF. The CDR3 DNA reads TGTGCCAGCACCGGACTAGCGTTCAATGAGCAGTTCTTC.

The rearrangement uses TRBV4-1 and TRBJ1-2; 10 nucleotides match TRBD1. This CDR3 has 16 amino acids. Germline assignment: CDR1 MGHRA and CDR2 YSYEKL. V trimming: 3 bases; J trimming: 5 bases; junction bases outside the gene matches: 9. CDR3 sequence reads: CASSQPRQGARYGYTF. The CDR3 bases are TGCGCCAGCAGCCAGCCCAGACAGGGGGCGCGTTATGGCTACACCTTC.

The chain joins TRBV4-2 to TRBJ2-1; 8 nucleotides match TRBD2. CDR3 length: 16 amino acids. The germline V gene encodes CDR1 LGHNA and CDR2 YNFKEQ. Unmatched junction bases numbered 10, after V lost 2 bases and J lost 7 bases. The CDR3 sequence is CASSQSSGGIGNEQFF. CDR3 bases: TGTGCCAGCAGCCAATCCTCGGGGGGGATCGGGAATGAGCAGTTCTTC.

The chain combines TRBV5-4 with TRBJ1-1; D gene uncertain. Deletions cut 4 bases from V and 0 bases from J, with 13 bases between. The germline CDR1 and CDR2 sequences are SGHNT and YYREEE (reference sequence). The CDR3 is 15 residues long. CDR3 DNA sequence: TGTGCCAGCAGCCCGGCAGGCAGATTGAACACTGAAGCTTTCTTT. Translated: CASSPAGRLNTEAFF.

This clone was counted a few times. The genes are TRBV4-1 and TRBJ1-1, with no clear D. The CDR3 is 14 amino acids. The V and J ends lost 1 base and 6 bases respectively, with 12 bases between them. The V gene's germline CDR1 is MGHRA and CDR2 YSYEKL. As DNA, the CDR3 is TGCGCCAGCAGCCAAGTCTTGGGCGGGGCTGAAGCTTTCTTT. Encoded protein: CASSQVLGGAEAFF.

The rearrangement uses TRBV4-1 and TRBJ2-4; TRBD2 aligns across 8 bases. The CDR3 has 17 amino acids. The junction had 10 bases not matched to a gene; V was cut back by 6 bases and J by 0 bases. Germline V gene lookup returns CDR1 MGHRA and CDR2 YSYEKL. CDR3 sequence (DNA): TGCGCCAGCAGAAAGACCGCGGGGGGTTCAGCCAAAAACATTCAGTACTTC. The encoded protein is CASRKTAGGSAKNIQYF.

V is TRBV5-1 and J is TRBJ1-4, with TRBD1 matching 10 bases. Germline V gene sequence: CDR1 SGHRS, CDR2 YFSETQ. This CDR3 is 14 amino acids long. J was trimmed by 5 bases and V by 4 bases; bases with no gene match: 2. The CDR3 is CASSPGQGNEKLFF. DNA of the CDR3: TGCGCCAGCAGCCCGGGACAGGGGAATGAAAAACTGTTTTTT.

The CDR3: CSVTGGNEAFF. CDR3 in DNA: TGCAGCGTTACAGGGGGCAATGAAGCTTTCTTT. This chain links TRBV29-1 with TRBJ1-1; 9 nucleotides agree with TRBD1. CDR1 is SQVTM and CDR2 is ANQGSEA in the germline V gene. The ends lost 5 bases at V and 7 bases at J; junction bases unmatched: 2. The CDR3 is 11 amino acids.

The J gene is TRBJ2-7, the V gene TRBV7-8; D is possibly TRBD2 (7 bases). V dropped 7 bases and J dropped 6 bases, with 22 bases sitting between them. Germline V gene data show CDR1 as SGHVS and CDR2 as FQNEAQ. The CDR3 runs 15 residues. The CDR3 sequence is CASKLRGGRLSEQYF. CDR3 nucleotide sequence: TGTGCCAGCAAACTAAGGGGGGGCCGCTTATCCGAGCAGTACTTC.